This TCR beta chain derives from a study of blood T cell repertoires in COVID-19 (dated by TCRdb to about 2020). Regarding the research as a whole: Samples covering the acute and convalescent phases of COVID-19 were provided by collaborators in the United States, Italy and Spain. The prospective study material was composed of cDNA or gDNA derived from T cells, B-cell-depleted T cells, or PBMCs. The repertoires were made available in a free public database intended to serve as a resource for research on the immune response to SARS-CoV-2. Where available, HLA class I and class II types were taken from metadata supplied by the sample provider and were not determined by assay-based typing. The samples were drawn from the first 160 participants of the ongoing ImmuneRACE study and from over 950 subjects provided by 6 global collaborators. Subjects who had been exposed to COVID-19, were actively infected with it, or had recovered from it provided the deeply sampled blood TCRbeta repertoires that made up the dataset. Sample metadata almost always included a de-identified subject ID, COVID-19 status, age in years and sex.

TCRbeta CDR3 regions were amplified from genomic DNA using the immunoSEQ Assay, a bias-controlled multiplex PCR. Under the source paper's analysis protocol: Nucleated cell counts per sample were estimated from amplification of reference gene primers within the assay. To quantify the absolute abundance of each unique TCRbeta CDR3 rearrangement, sequence reads were collapsed and filtered. For each sample, productive Simpson clonality was calculated as the square root of Simpson's diversity index over productive rearrangements. TCRdb took this table from immuneACCESS and kept in-frame rearrangements with V and J called. Such tables lack part of the clones; where checked against another copy, unresolved V genes explain under half of the gap, and the rest is unexplained. The V and J calls and clone size come from that table; D and trimming were worked out from the DNA. This sample holds 100,000 to 150,000 clones; about 80% were observed only once. Clones ranked in the top ten supply around 4.1% of the sample.

Paper-wide results and their limitations: The amount of clinical and demographic metadata varied by source and participant and was provided uncurated.

The CDR3 holds 17 amino acids from the cysteine to the phenylalanine. The CDR3 DNA has 51 bases and is translated from base 1. Per the germline V gene, SGHRS is the CDR1 and YFSETQ is the CDR2. V is trimmed back by 4 bases and J by 0 bases, and the junction contains 9 bases that no gene match accounts for. Collaborating institutions collected whole blood in K2EDTA tubes following their own protocols. For TCRbeta analysis, collaborator samples were shipped as frozen whole blood, as isolated PBMCs, or as DNA extracted from either sample type. Comments on this clone: The antigen it binds to is not known. No much larger clonotype is one base removed from it; base qualities were not supplied.

The material sequenced was peripheral blood. The TCR sequence derives from a woman aged 50 to 65 with acute or convalescent COVID-19. The rearranged chain carries TRBV5-1 and TRBJ2-2; the central 7 bases match TRBD1. The DNA is as follows: TGCGCCAGCAGCGCGAGGGCCGGGACAGCGAACACCGGGGAGCTGTTTTTT. The encoded protein is CASSARAGTANTGELFF.